The clone carrying this T cell receptor (beta chain) was recorded a few times. The data are from a study of T-cell reconstitution after alpha-beta-depleted transplantation in children. With 4 bases removed from V and 3 bases from J, the gap between germline ends came to 13 bases. This CDR3 has 15 residues. CDR1 and CDR2 (germline): LGHNA, YNFKEQ. Preparation of the TCRbeta library involved a method that used unique molecular identifiers. MiXCR was run by TCRdb on the PCR reads, yielding one entry per CDR3 protein. The table includes more than 300,000 distinct CDR3 sequences, about a sixth detected once.

The TCR originated in a male patient between 2 and 10 years old who had a stem cell transplant for acute lymphoblastic leukemia, so the T cells may come from the graft donor. This sample comprised PBMCs, mostly from graft donor cells, obtained 360 days after TCRalphabeta/CD19-depleted stem cell transplant. V gene TRBV4-2 combines with J gene TRBJ2-1; D gene ambiguous. The CDR3 DNA reads as TGTGCCAGCAGCCCCGACCGGAACAACTACAATGAGCAGTTCTTC. Protein product: CASSPDRNNYNEQFF.